This paragraph covers one T cell receptor (beta chain) sequence. This specimen comes from a study of cytomegalovirus exposure and HLA in healthy donors. PCR involved 60 Vbeta and 13 Jbeta primers. Measured with immunoSEQ multiplex PCR; TCRdb has only the in-frame clones, and not every one. The sample consists of about 120,000 clones, around 80% of them appearing once. The CDR3 loop spans 11 amino acids. From germline, CDR1 is LNHDA and CDR2 SQIVND (reference sequence). The V and J ends lost 10 bases and 1 base respectively, with 7 bases between them. The chain links TRBV19 to TRBJ1-2; D uncertain. The receptor was derived from a human donor in good health. The sample was PBMCs. The CDR3: CATVSNYGYTF. The CDR3, as DNA: TGTGCCACCGTCAGTAACTATGGCTACACCTTC.